This T cell receptor (delta chain) is drawn from a study of γδ T cells in repeated Plasmodium falciparum infection. V was pared by 0 bases and J by 0 bases, with 20 bases of the junction left unmatched. The length of the CDR3 is 23 residues. CDR1 is TSWWSYY and CDR2 is QGS in the germline V gene. TCRdb re-called the multiplex PCR reads with CATT. The sample lists approximately 60,000 delta-chain clones, 1.7% occurring once. Flow sorting of PBMC yielded separate Vgamma9/Vdelta2+ and Vdelta2-negative gammadelta T cell populations for bulk repertoire analysis. The sequence came from a pool of human donors (malaria-infected and uninfected, not separated). This chain links TRDV1 with TRDJ1; 12 bases align to TRDD3. Input material: gamma-delta T cells from blood. Written as DNA, the CDR3 is TGTGCTCTTGGGGAACTAGGCTGGGGGATACGCCATCCTTCCCATTCGTACACCGATAAACTCATCTTT. This translates into CALGELGWGIRHPSHSYTDKLIF.